This T cell receptor (beta chain) was obtained from a study of T cell changes during pregnancy in multiple sclerosis. Sequencing used immunoSEQ multiplex PCR; TCRdb keeps in-frame clones, though not all of them. The data contain approximately 40,000 clones, roughly nine tenths of them singletons. The receptor was isolated from a female donor with multiple sclerosis, enrolled in a pregnancy study. Sequencing was performed on CD4+ T cells from peripheral blood mononuclear cells, taken in the first trimester of pregnancy.

The CDR3 DNA follows: TGTGCCAGCAGCATCACAGGGGTGGTAAACTCACCCCTCCACTTT. It yields the protein CASSITGVVNSPLHF. The V call is TRBV7-2, the J call TRBJ1-6; 7 bases agree with TRBD1. Germline loops: CDR1 SGHTA, CDR2 FQGNSA. V lost 5 bases to trimming and J lost 10 bases; unmatched junction nucleotides: 11. CDR3 size: 15 residues.